These T cell receptor beta chains were read from a single sample in a study of blood T cell repertoires in COVID-19. Produced via immunoSEQ multiplex PCR; TCRdb's table is partial and in-frame only. The sample shows about 190,000 clones, around 79% of them seen only once. Sequencing used peripheral blood. The origin of the receptors is a woman aged 45-59 years with acute or convalescent COVID-19. CDR3s include the opening cysteine and the closing phenylalanine or tryptophan. Fields, in order: D gene, clone size, J gene, V gene, CDR3 DNA, CDR3 protein. The D gene is left open where the match is weak. Not every row has a clone size; where given, it reads once, few, many or a size class.

TRBD1 | . | TRBJ1-2 | TRBV7-2 | TGTGCCAGCAGCTCCGGGACAGGGTTCTATGGCTACACCTTC | CASSSGTGFYGYTF
. | . | TRBJ1-5 | TRBV6-1 | TGTGCCAGCAGTGAACCCCACAGGGAGAAGCATTTT | CASSEPHREKHF
TRBD1 | . | TRBJ2-7 | TRBV6-5 | TGTGCCAGCAGAGCGGGACAGGGAGGCTTATACGAGCAGTACTTC | CASRAGQGGLYEQYF
. | . | TRBJ1-5 | TRBV5-8 | TGTGCCAGCAGCCGGGGAAAGCCCCAGCATTTT | CASSRGKPQHF
. | . | TRBJ2-5 | TRBV18 | TGTGCCAGCTCACCCTCGAGGGACTCGAAGTGGACCCAGTACTTC | CASSPSRDSKWTQYF
. | . | TRBJ1-6 | TRBV6-1 | TGTGCCAGCAGTGAAGATTGGGCCAGCAATTCACCCCTCCACTTT | CASSEDWASNSPLHF
TRBD1 | . | TRBJ1-2 | TRBV3-1/TRBV3-2 | TGTGCCAGCAGCCAAGACCTAGTACAGGGGCAGGGTGGCTACACCTTC | CASSQDLVQGQGGYTF
TRBD1 | . | TRBJ2-7 | TRBV5-6 | TGTGCCAGCAGCTTATCCAACAGACAGGGTTGGAGCTCCTACGAGCAGTACTTC | CASSLSNRQGWSSYEQYF
TRBD1 | once | TRBJ1-5 | TRBV30 | TGTGCCTCCCAGGGACAGTCGGGACAGCCCCAGCATTTT | CASQGQSGQPQHF
. | . | TRBJ2-7 | TRBV6-1 | TGTGCCAGCAGTGACGGACACGGCTACTCCTACGAGCAGTACTTC | CASSDGHGYSYEQYF
. | . | TRBJ2-3 | TRBV29-1 | TGCAGCGTTTCACAGGGAATAACTAGCACAGATACGCAGTATTTT | CSVSQGITSTDTQYF
TRBD1 | many | TRBJ1-2 | TRBV6-5 | TGTGCCACCTCCGATGACAGGGGGCTAGGTGGCTACACCTTC | CATSDDRGLGGYTF
. | . | TRBJ2-7 | TRBV5-1 | TGCGCCAGCAGCTTGGCGGGTCAGGGTGGCTACGAGCAGTACTTC | CASSLAGQGGYEQYF
. | . | TRBJ2-7 | TRBV7-2 | TGTGCCAGCAGCTTAGAGACGGGAACCTACGAGCAGTACTTC | CASSLETGTYEQYF
TRBD1 | . | TRBJ1-4 | TRBV7-2 | TGTGCCAGCAGCCCCGACAGGGGCGGTGAAAAACTGTTTTTT | CASSPDRGGEKLFF
TRBD1 | . | TRBJ2-7 | TRBV3-1/TRBV3-2 | TGTGCCAGCAGCGAAGCCCCGGGACAGGGCTACGAGCAGTACTTC | CASSEAPGQGYEQYF
TRBD2 | . | TRBJ2-5 | TRBV28 | TGTGCCAGCAGTTTTCTAGCGGGAGCAGAGACCCAGTACTTC | CASSFLAGAETQYF
. | . | TRBJ2-1 | TRBV5-1 | TGCGCCAGCAGCTTGGACGGGATCTACAATGAGCAGTTCTTC | CASSLDGIYNEQFF
TRBD1 | many | TRBJ1-5 | TRBV5-1 | TGCGCCAGCAGCTTAAGGACAGGGGGCAATCAGCCCCAGCATTTT | CASSLRTGGNQPQHF
TRBD2 | . | TRBJ2-1 | TRBV7-9 | TGTGCCAGCAGCGCTGGACTAGCGGGCTCCTACAATGAGCAGTTCTTC | CASSAGLAGSYNEQFF
. | few | TRBJ1-5 | TRBV15 | TGTGCCACCAGCAGAGGAGGGGGTACTAATCAGCCCCAGCATTTT | CATSRGGGTNQPQHF
TRBD2 | . | TRBJ2-2 | TRBV5-1 | TGCGCCAGCAGCCCTAGGACTAGCGGGAACACCGGGGAGCTGTTTTTT | CASSPRTSGNTGELFF